This TCR beta chain was captured in a study of blood T cells in healthy people across ages. Through a sample-barcoded 5' primer and a J-beta primer mix, a second PCR was run for roughly 6 to 12 cycles. Using its own MiXCR run on the 5' RACE reads, TCRdb lists one record per CDR3 protein. The data show more than 450,000 distinct CDR3 sequences, about 27% seen once. Overall study findings and caveats: In long-lived donors, naive CD4+ cell counts and diversity exceeded those of aged donors.

The authors drew 8.5 to 10 milliliters of peripheral blood from each donor. CDR1 LNHDA and CDR2 SQIVND come from the germline V gene (reference sequence). Trimming removed 5 bases from V and 11 bases from J; junction bases left unmatched: 12. The CDR3 runs 15 residues. Note on this clonotype: Its antigen remains unidentified.

The same data also contributed to another study, on T cells of mothers and their children.

Source material: blood. The source is a boy between 2 and 15 years old in good health. This chain uses TRBV19 with TRBJ1-6, with TRBD1 identical over 7 bases. CDR3 bases: TGTGCCAGTAGTTCGGGAGGGACAGTCGAGCCACCCCTCCACTTT. It specifies CASSSGGTVEPPLHF.